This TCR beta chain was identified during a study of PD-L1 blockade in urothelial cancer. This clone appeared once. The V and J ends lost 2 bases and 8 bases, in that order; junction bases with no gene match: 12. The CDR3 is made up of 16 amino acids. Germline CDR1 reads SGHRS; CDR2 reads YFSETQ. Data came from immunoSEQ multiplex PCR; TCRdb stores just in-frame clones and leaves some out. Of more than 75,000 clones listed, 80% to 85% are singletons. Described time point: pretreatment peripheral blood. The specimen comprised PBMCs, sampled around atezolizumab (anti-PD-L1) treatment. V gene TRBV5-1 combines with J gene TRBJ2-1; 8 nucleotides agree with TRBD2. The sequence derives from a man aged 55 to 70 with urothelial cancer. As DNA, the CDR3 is TGCGCCAGCAGCTTCGGGGGGGGGACTCTAAGGGATGAGCAGTTCTTC. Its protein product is CASSFGGGTLRDEQFF. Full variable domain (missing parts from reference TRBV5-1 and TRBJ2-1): KAGVTQTPRYLIKTRGQQVTLSCSPISGHRSVSWYQQTPGQGLQFLFEYFSETQRNKGNFPGRFSGRQFSNSRSEMNVSTLELGDSALYLCASSFGGGTLRDEQFFGPGTRLTVL.